The 24 T cell receptor beta chains in this list originate from one sample, sequenced in a study of technical replicates of blood from four donors. Sequenced by immunoSEQ multiplex PCR; TCRdb stores in-frame clones only, minus some. Here the sample spans approximately 60,000 clones, around 86% being singletons. Sample: PBMCs. These receptors all come from a human donor in good health. Some clones in this sample may be carry-over from other donors' samples.

The rearrangement links TRBV6-5 to TRBJ2-1; TRBD1 is a possible D gene (5 bases). The V end lost 0 bases, the J end lost 7 bases, and 16 bases lay between the germline ends. CDR3 length equals 16 residues. CDR1 is MNHEY, CDR2 SVGAGI, per germline. The CDR3 DNA reads TGTGCCAGCAGTTACTCGTGGGGCAGGTTGGAAAATGAGCAGTTCTTC. Translation: CASSYSWGRLENEQFF.

The CDR3 loop is CASSEAIGNLNTEAFF. In DNA form, the CDR3 reads TGTGCCAGCAGTGAAGCTATCGGGAATTTGAACACTGAAGCTTTCTTT. The chain couples TRBV2 to TRBJ1-1; D is ambiguous. There are 16 residues in the CDR3. Trimming pared 0 bases from V and 0 bases from J, leaving 11 bases between. Germline V gives CDR1 SNHLY, CDR2 FYNNEI.

This clone was counted a single time. This rearrangement joins TRBV2 to TRBJ1-4; 9 bases align to TRBD1. The CDR3 runs 14 residues. The trim removed 6 bases at V and 6 bases at J, leaving 5 bases unmatched. The V gene's germline CDR1 is SNHLY and CDR2 FYNNEI. The CDR3 sequence is CASRGRQGDEKLFF. Here the CDR3 DNA reads TGTGCCAGCAGGGGAAGACAGGGGGATGAAAAACTGTTTTTT.

This clone was recorded only once. The rearrangement links TRBV14 to TRBJ2-7; 9 bases are shared with TRBD1. This CDR3 has 15 amino acids. The V segment lost 1 base and the J segment 0 bases; nucleotides outside the gene matches: 1. Germline loops: CDR1 SGHDN, CDR2 FVKESK. The CDR3 reads CASSQGTGDSYEQYF. The CDR3 region has the DNA TGTGCCAGCAGCCAAGGGACAGGGGACTCCTACGAGCAGTACTTC.

This clone was seen just once. The chain employs TRBV6-6 and TRBJ1-2; a possible D gene is TRBD1 (5 bases). With 2 bases removed from V and 6 bases from J, the gap between germline ends came to 10 bases. CDR1 is MNHNY and CDR2 is SVGAGI in the germline V gene (reference sequence). The CDR3 covers 13 residues. The CDR3 here is CASSYGAGHGYTF. CDR3 sequence (DNA): TGTGCCAGCAGTTACGGGGCAGGGCATGGCTACACCTTC.

The chain couples TRBV6-5 to TRBJ2-1; 8 bases map to TRBD2. The trim removed 6 bases at V and 4 bases at J, leaving 8 bases unmatched. Germline CDR1 is MNHEY and CDR2 is SVGAGI. CDR3 length: 15 amino acids. DNA of the CDR3: TGTGCCAGCAGCCGGGGGGGAGGGATATACAATGAGCAGTTCTTC. Residues: CASSRGGGIYNEQFF.

The genes are TRBV18 and TRBJ1-1, with TRBD1 matching 9 bases. CDR1 is KGHSH, CDR2 LQKENI, per germline. The CDR3 is made up of 15 amino acids. J was trimmed by 2 bases and V by 4 bases; bases with no gene match: 5. The CDR3 here is CASSRGTGPNTEAFF. The CDR3 DNA reads TGTGCCAGCTCACGAGGGACAGGGCCTAACACTGAAGCTTTCTTT. The whole variable domain, filled in from reference TRBV18 and TRBJ1-1, reads NAGVMQNPRHLVRRRGQEARLRCSPMKGHSHVYWYRQLPEEGLKFMVYLQKENIIDESGMPKERFSAEFPKEGPSILRIQQVVRGDSAAYFCASSRGTGPNTEAFFGQGTRLTVV.

The J gene is TRBJ2-3, the V gene TRBV27, with D uncertain. Germline V CDR1 and CDR2: MNHEY, SMNVEV (reference sequence). The CDR3 sequence is 11 residues long. The CDR3 spells CTLWQSDTQYF. In nucleotides, the CDR3 is TGTACCTTATGGCAGTCAGATACGCAGTATTTT.

The chain has TRBV6-1 and TRBJ1-1; 12 bases map to TRBD1. Germline V gene sequence: CDR1 MNHNS, CDR2 SASEGT. V shed 5 bases and J 11 bases; nucleotides not matched to a gene: 12. The CDR3 loop spans 15 amino acids. CDR3 sequence reads: CASSPGTGGALGAFF. DNA of the CDR3: TGTGCCAGCAGTCCCGGGACAGGGGGCGCGTTGGGCGCTTTCTTT.

The J gene is TRBJ2-3, the V gene TRBV10-3, with 7 positions matching TRBD2. Germline V gene sequence: CDR1 ENHRY, CDR2 SYGVKD. This CDR3 region has 16 residues. V gave up 4 bases and J gave up 5 bases; unmatched junction bases: 12. CDR3 sequence (DNA): TGTGCCATCAGTGTCTCTAGCGGAAGGGGTGTAGATACGCAGTATTTT. Translating it yields CAISVSSGRGVDTQYF.

The chain recombines TRBV14 with TRBJ2-7; a weak D match, TRBD1 (7 bases). Looked up from germline, CDR1 is SGHDN and CDR2 is FVKESK. V was trimmed by 3 bases and J by 3 bases, leaving 15 bases between them. CDR3 length: 15 residues. The CDR3 nucleotides are TGTGCCAGCAGCCACCTAAGGCAGGGGGGCTACGAGCAGTACTTC. Translation gives CASSHLRQGGYEQYF. Together with reference TRBV14 and TRBJ2-7, the CDR3 gives the full variable domain: EAGVTQFPSHSVIEKGQTVTLRCDPISGHDNLYWYRRVMGKEIKFLLHFVKESKQDESGMPNNRFLAERTGGTYSTLKVQPAELEDSGVYFCASSHLRQGGYEQYFGPGTRLTVT.

The rearrangement joins TRBV11-2 to TRBJ2-1, with D tentatively TRBD2 (6 bases). The CDR3 runs 17 residues. V was trimmed by 5 bases and J by 0 bases, leaving 17 bases between them. Germline V gene lookup returns CDR1 SGHAT and CDR2 FQNNGV. This chain's CDR3 is CASSLFRGYSSYNEQFF. In nucleotides, the CDR3 is TGTGCCAGCAGCCTATTTCGGGGGTACAGCTCCTACAATGAGCAGTTCTTC.

The chain joins TRBV9 to TRBJ2-7; 12 nucleotides agree with TRBD2. J gave up 0 bases and V 3 bases, and 4 bases lay outside the gene matches. Germline CDR1 is SGDLS and CDR2 is YYNGEE. The CDR3 is 16 residues long. The CDR3, as DNA: TGTGCCAGCAGCGAACTAGCGGGGGGCCCCTCCTACGAGCAGTACTTC. Translated: CASSELAGGPSYEQYF.

This clone was seen a few times. This chain links TRBV7-9 with TRBJ1-2; D is possibly TRBD1 (6 bases). The germline CDR1 and CDR2 sequences are SEHNR and FQNEAQ (reference sequence). This CDR3 contains 15 residues. With 5 bases removed from V and 6 bases from J, the gap between germline ends came to 19 bases. CDR3 sequence reads: CASSPTTTGNDGYTF. The CDR3 DNA follows: TGTGCCAGCAGCCCAACTACCACAGGGAATGATGGCTACACCTTC.

The rearrangement joins TRBV11-3 to TRBJ2-2, with 9 nucleotides matching TRBD1. V shed 5 bases and J 3 bases; nucleotides not matched to a gene: 7. Germline CDR1 and CDR2: SGHNT and YENEEA. The CDR3 covers 16 residues. DNA for the CDR3: TGTGCCAGCAGCCCCCGACAGGGGGTAGACACCGGGGAGCTGTTTTTT. Its protein product is CASSPRQGVDTGELFF. The full variable domain, its missing parts supplied by reference TRBV11-3 and TRBJ2-2, is EAGVVQSPRYKIIEKKQPVAFWCNPISGHNTLYWYLQNLGQGPELLIRYENEEAVDDSQLPKDRFSAERLKGVDSTLKIQPAELGDSAVYLCASSPRQGVDTGELFFGEGSRLTVL.

The chain uses TRBV6-1 and TRBJ1-4; D gene unclear. Germline V CDR1 and CDR2: MNHNS, SASEGT. V was shortened by 5 bases and J by 4 bases, with 14 bases between the two germline ends. This CDR3 region has 15 residues. CDR3 sequence: CASSPTGGDNEKLFF. In DNA form, the CDR3 reads TGTGCCAGCAGTCCAACGGGAGGTGATAATGAAAAACTGTTTTTT.

The chain employs TRBV7-3 and TRBJ2-1, with TRBD2 identical over 9 bases. There are 15 residues in the CDR3. Germline V CDR1 and CDR2: SGHTA, FQGTGA. After removal of 3 bases from V and 0 bases from J, the junction contained 0 bases not matched to a gene. This chain's CDR3 is CASSFSGSSYNEQFF. The CDR3 bases are TGTGCCAGCAGCTTTAGCGGGAGCTCCTACAATGAGCAGTTCTTC.

This chain connects TRBV7-6 to TRBJ2-2; maybe TRBD2 (6 bases). The germline V gene encodes CDR1 SGHVS and CDR2 FNYEAQ. V dropped 3 bases and J dropped 1 base, with 15 bases sitting between them. This CDR3 region has 17 residues. CDR3 in amino acids: CASSFGSGALNTGELFF. CDR3 nucleotides: TGTGCCAGCAGCTTTGGTTCGGGAGCCCTGAACACCGGGGAGCTGTTTTTT.

This clone was observed many times. The rearrangement joins TRBV5-1 to TRBJ1-2; 8 bases map to TRBD1. The CDR3 runs 15 residues. Trimming at V came to 2 bases and at J to 6 bases, leaving 9 bases not matched to a gene. Germline V CDR1 and CDR2: SGHRS, YFSETQ. Written as DNA, the CDR3 is TGCGCCAGCAGCTTATACGGACAGGGTCTTGATGGCTACACCTTC. This sequence encodes CASSLYGQGLDGYTF.

The rearrangement links TRBV4-3 to TRBJ1-1, with D possibly matching TRBD1 (5 bases). CDR3 length: 15 residues. The germline CDR1 and CDR2 sequences are LGHNA and YSLEER. Trimming pared 4 bases from V and 4 bases from J, leaving 16 bases between. CDR3 sequence reads: CASSPLREGFTEAFF. CDR3 in DNA: TGCGCCAGCAGCCCCCTTAGGGAGGGGTTCACTGAAGCTTTCTTT.

This clone is classed as medium-sized. The chain is built from TRBV25-1 and TRBJ2-2; TRBD1 might be the D (6 bases). The CDR3 runs 14 residues. With 11 bases removed from V and 0 bases from J, the gap between germline ends came to 13 bases. Germline-derived CDR1 and CDR2 are MGHDK and SYGVNS. The CDR3 region has the DNA TGTGCCTCCACCGACAGGTCGAACACCGGGGAGCTGTTTTTT. It translates to CASTDRSNTGELFF.

The gene calls are TRBV9 and TRBJ2-3; 11 bases line up with TRBD2. Germline V gene lookup returns CDR1 SGDLS and CDR2 YYNGEE. V was clipped by 3 bases and J by 5 bases; unmatched bases: 5. The CDR3 is 15 residues long. This chain's CDR3 is CASSDSGRAQDTQYF. Here the CDR3 DNA reads TGTGCCAGCAGCGATAGCGGGAGGGCCCAAGATACGCAGTATTTT.

The chain couples TRBV29-1 to TRBJ1-1; D not resolved. This CDR3 contains 14 residues. Germline CDR1 reads SQVTM; CDR2 reads ANQGSEA. Between the trimmed V and J ends, which lost 5 bases and 1 base, there was a span of 14 bases. In DNA form, the CDR3 reads TGCAGCGTTAATTTCGAGTTCGAGAACACTGAAGCTTTCTTT. It translates to CSVNFEFENTEAFF.

The rearrangement uses TRBV5-1 and TRBJ2-5; D possibly corresponds to TRBD2 (6 bases). Germline CDR1 and CDR2: SGHRS and YFSETQ. The CDR3 spans 14 residues. Trimming removed 3 bases from V and 1 base from J, with 10 bases in between. The CDR3 loop is CASSWGDGQETQYF. The CDR3 coding sequence is TGCGCCAGCAGCTGGGGGGACGGCCAAGAGACCCAGTACTTC.